Each of the 18 T cell receptor beta chains below was sequenced from the same sample in a study of blood T cell repertoires in COVID-19. Clones were read by immunoSEQ multiplex PCR, and TCRdb kept only the in-frame ones, dropping some. The sample lists about 52,000 clones, roughly 87% occurring once. Sequenced material: peripheral blood. The receptors derive from a human donor with active COVID-19. The donor label of this sample is uncertain.

The V and J genes are TRBV5-4 and TRBJ2-3, with D possibly being TRBD2 (6 bases). The CDR3 runs to 15 residues. Germline-derived CDR1 and CDR2 are SGHNT and YYREEE (reference sequence). The V and J ends lost 4 bases and 1 base respectively, with 13 bases between them. In DNA form, the CDR3 reads TGTGCCAGCAGCACGGCGGGGAGCGGCACAGATACGCAGTATTTT. It specifies CASSTAGSGTDTQYF.

V and J are TRBV29-1 and TRBJ1-1; D not resolved. The germline gives CDR1 SQVTM, CDR2 ANQGSEA. V was clipped by 7 bases and J by 4 bases, with 13 bases between them. This CDR3 spans 12 amino acids. CDR3 in DNA: TGCAGCGCATGCGAGGCGGGCACTGAAGCTTTCTTT. Translated: CSACEAGTEAFF.

This clone was seen just once. The rearrangement uses TRBV7-8 and TRBJ2-3; 9 nucleotides line up with TRBD2. The CDR3 loop spans 18 amino acids. J was trimmed by 5 bases and V by 3 bases; bases with no gene match: 15. Germline V lookup: CDR1 SGHVS, CDR2 FQNEAQ. CDR3 DNA sequence: TGTGCCAGCAGCTTGGGGATTAGAGGGAGCGGGGGGCGAGATACGCAGTATTTT. Translating it yields CASSLGIRGSGGRDTQYF.

This chain connects TRBV7-2 to TRBJ1-6, with 7 bases lining up with TRBD1. The CDR3 sequence is 14 residues long. Trimming cost V 5 bases and J 7 bases; bases outside gene matches: 5. Germline lookup yields CDR1 SGHTA and CDR2 FQGNSA. Here the CDR3 reads CASSPGTENSPLHF. The CDR3, as DNA: TGTGCCAGCAGCCCCGGGACAGAGAATTCACCCCTCCACTTT.

The V and J genes are TRBV19 and TRBJ2-4; 10 bases align to TRBD2. From germline, CDR1 is LNHDA and CDR2 SQIVND (reference sequence). CDR3 length: 16 amino acids. V shed 3 bases and J 3 bases; nucleotides not matched to a gene: 5. The CDR3: CASSISGGLGKNIQYF. In DNA, the CDR3 is TGTGCCAGTAGTATTAGCGGGGGGTTGGGCAAAAACATTCAGTACTTC.

The sample holds a few counts of this clone. The rearrangement joins TRBV1 to TRBJ1-1; TRBD1 is the table's D call and was not checked against the DNA. TRBV1 is designated a pseudogene. This CDR3 has 15 residues. CDR3 loop: CTSSLWTGSFTEAFF. The CDR3 region has the DNA TGCACCAGCAGCTTATGGACAGGGAGTTTCACTGAAGCTTTCTTT.

The chain couples TRBV7-6 to TRBJ1-1; perhaps TRBD1 as D (6 bases). Germline loops: CDR1 SGHVS, CDR2 FNYEAQ. Trimming took 3 bases from V and 3 from J, leaving 8 bases between them. This CDR3 spans 13 amino acids. CDR3 region: CASSLQGYTEAFF. The CDR3 DNA follows: TGTGCCAGCAGCTTGCAGGGGTACACTGAAGCTTTCTTT.

The V gene is TRBV7-9, the J gene TRBJ2-7, with 10 bases matching TRBD1. Per germline, CDR1 SEHNR and CDR2 FQNEAQ (reference sequence). This CDR3 comprises 14 residues. J was trimmed by 3 bases and V by 3 bases; bases with no gene match: 2. The CDR3 reads CASSFRDRGYEQYF. CDR3 in DNA: TGTGCCAGCAGCTTTAGGGACAGGGGCTACGAGCAGTACTTC.

V usage is TRBV13 and J usage is TRBJ1-2, with D possibly being TRBD1 (6 bases). This CDR3 has 14 residues. V lost 5 bases and J 2 bases, leaving 12 bases between the germline ends. CDR1 and CDR2 (germline): PRHDT, FYEKMQ (reference sequence). The CDR3 here is CASSPQGGNYGYTF. CDR3 sequence (DNA): TGTGCCAGCAGCCCACAGGGAGGGAACTATGGCTACACCTTC.

The chain combines TRBV7-9 with TRBJ1-3; 9 bases fit TRBD1. The CDR3 runs to 15 residues. Looked up from germline, CDR1 is SEHNR and CDR2 is FQNEAQ (reference sequence). The V and J ends lost 4 bases and 1 base, in that order; junction bases with no gene match: 2. The DNA for the CDR3 is TGTGCCAGCAGCTCCGACAGGGGGTCTGGAAACACCATATATTTT. Translating it yields CASSSDRGSGNTIYF.

This sequence joins TRBV7-2 and TRBJ2-5; D not certain. The CDR3 runs to 11 residues. From germline, CDR1 is SGHTA and CDR2 FQGNSA. The germline V and J ends were trimmed by 5 bases and 3 bases, with 4 bases remaining between them. The CDR3 spells CASSNKETQYF. The CDR3 DNA reads as TGTGCCAGCAGCAATAAAGAGACCCAGTACTTC.

In the case of this clone: At one of its ends the junction is not consistent with the germline gene, which may arise from a read error. V gene TRBV10-3 combines with J gene TRBJ1-1; D possibly corresponds to TRBD1 (6 bases). The CDR3 loop spans 12 amino acids. The germline gives CDR1 ENHRY, CDR2 SYGVKD. CDR3 sequence (DNA): TGTGCCGTCAGGGGCCCCAGGCCTGAAGCTTTCTTT. This sequence encodes CAVRGPRPEAFF.

V gene TRBV4-3 combines with J gene TRBJ1-1; D remains ambiguous. In germline, CDR1 is LGHNA, CDR2 YSLEER. Trimming took 1 base from V and 0 from J, leaving 6 bases between them. The CDR3 extends over 14 amino acids. CDR3 sequence (DNA): TGCGCCAGCAGCCAAGGGGCCTTGAACACTGAAGCTTTCTTT. Its translation: CASSQGALNTEAFF.

The chain recombines TRBV4-3 with TRBJ2-1, with TRBD2 identical over 7 bases. Per the germline V gene, CDR1 is LGHNA and CDR2 is YSLEER. V lost 1 base, J lost 7 bases, and 13 bases stayed unmatched. The CDR3 runs to 17 residues. CDR3 coding DNA: TGCGCCAGCAGCCAAGCGGTGTGGCAAGCGGGGATGAATGAGCAGTTCTTC. Its translation: CASSQAVWQAGMNEQFF.

This rearrangement joins TRBV4-2 to TRBJ2-2; TRBD2 matches 10 bases. Germline V gives CDR1 LGHNA, CDR2 YNFKEQ. V was pared by 0 bases and J by 6 bases, with 4 bases of the junction left unmatched. This CDR3 region has 16 residues. The CDR3 region is CASSQEGSGGAGELFF. The CDR3 DNA reads as TGTGCCAGCAGCCAAGAGGGGAGCGGGGGGGCCGGGGAGCTGTTTTTT.

This clone occurred once. V usage is TRBV11-2 and J usage is TRBJ2-2; no reliable D call. This CDR3 region has 13 residues. The V gene lost 5 bases and the J gene lost 4 bases, with 8 bases spanning the gap. Germline V lookup: CDR1 SGHAT, CDR2 FQNNGV. CDR3 residues: CASSMRVTGELFF. CDR3 bases: TGTGCCAGCAGCATGAGAGTCACCGGGGAGCTGTTTTTT. The full variable domain, its missing parts supplied by reference TRBV11-2 and TRBJ2-2, is EAGVAQSPRYKIIEKRQSVAFWCNPISGHATLYWYQQILGQGPKLLIQFQNNGVVDDSQLPKDRFSAERLKGVDSTLKIQPAKLEDSAVYLCASSMRVTGELFFGEGSRLTVL.

This clone was picked up many times. The chain carries TRBV6-5 and TRBJ1-5, with D possibly being TRBD1 (5 bases). This CDR3 region has 15 residues. The ends were cut back, 2 bases at V and 2 bases at J, with 10 bases in the middle. Germline assignment: CDR1 MNHEY and CDR2 SVGAGI. For the CDR3, the DNA is TGTGCCAGCAGTTACGGGGGGGGTGGCAATCAGCCCCAGCATTTT. Amino acids: CASSYGGGGNQPQHF.

This clone was picked up a small number of times. The chain combines TRBV6-5 with TRBJ1-5; D is ambiguous. Trimming took 6 bases from V and 0 from J, leaving 9 bases between them. CDR3 length: 14 amino acids. In germline, CDR1 is MNHEY, CDR2 SVGAGI. The CDR3 loop is CASSPAYSNQPQHF. The DNA for the CDR3 is TGTGCCAGCAGCCCCGCCTATAGCAATCAGCCCCAGCATTTT.